One and the same sample provided the 3 T cell receptor beta chains below, sequenced in a study of T cell responses to AZD1222 COVID-19 vaccine. Method: immunoSEQ multiplex PCR; TCRdb's copy keeps in-frame clones and lacks some. The table records 130,000 or so clones, approximately 92% of them present only once. Source: peripheral blood, taken 28 days after the second AZD1222 dose. The receptors here all came from an adult who received the AZD1222 COVID-19 vaccine.

The genes are TRBV2 and TRBJ1-2; D not resolved. Germline-derived CDR1 and CDR2 are SNHLY and FYNNEI. The V gene lost 6 bases and the J gene lost 2 bases, with 10 bases spanning the gap. The CDR3 runs 13 residues. CDR3 bases: TGTGCCAGCAGGGCCCAATACAACTATGGCTACACCTTC. This codes for CASRAQYNYGYTF.

V is TRBV10-3 and J is TRBJ2-7; D uncertain. V was clipped by 2 bases and J by 5 bases, with 7 bases between them. This CDR3 region has 12 residues. Germline loops: CDR1 ENHRY, CDR2 SYGVKD. As DNA, the CDR3 is TGTGCCATCAGTGAGCTGGGGAACGAGCAGTACGTC. Its translation: CAISELGNEQYV.

The chain carries TRBV6-5 and TRBJ1-2; 8 bases align to TRBD1. Germline CDR1 and CDR2: MNHEY and SVGAGI. This CDR3 has 14 residues. The V gene end was trimmed by 6 bases and the J gene end by 5 bases; junction bases not matched to a gene: 8. Here the CDR3 reads CASRHGQGAYGYTF. In nucleotides, the CDR3 is TGTGCCAGCAGGCACGGGCAGGGGGCGTATGGCTACACCTTC.